These 28 T cell receptor beta chains originate from one sample sequenced in a study of T-cell memory formation after mild COVID-19. Each CDR3 protein gets one entry after TCRdb re-called the 5' RACE reads with MiXCR. The sample has 500,000 to 600,000 distinct CDR3 sequences, roughly 18% seen once; the top ten hold around 11%. Sequencing used PBMCs or a T cell subset sorted from them (not recorded which). Receptors were obtained from an adult woman who had mild COVID-19 (a few samples of this study predate the infection). Cell type and time point are not known.

This chain connects TRBV28 to TRBJ1-1; TRBD1 agrees at 7 bases. The CDR3 is 15 amino acids. Germline CDR1 reads MDHEN; CDR2 reads SYDVKM. Unmatched junction bases numbered 8, after V lost 3 bases and J lost 4 bases. The CDR3 coding sequence is TGTGCCAGCAGTTTGGGACAGACTGGTGCCACTGAAGCTTTCTTT. Residues: CASSLGQTGATEAFF.

This chain's CDR3 is CASSPGSGRVYEQYF. The CDR3 nucleotides are TGTGCCAGCTCCCCAGGTAGCGGGAGAGTGTACGAGCAGTACTTC. V is TRBV18 and J is TRBJ2-7; TRBD2 agrees at 9 bases. With V trimmed by 6 bases and J by 4 bases, 10 bases remained unmatched. The CDR3 covers 15 residues. Germline-derived CDR1 and CDR2 are KGHSH and LQKENI.

This clonotype was counted a single time. This chain links TRBV28 with TRBJ2-7; 9 nucleotides align to TRBD2. Germline V gene lookup returns CDR1 MDHEN and CDR2 SYDVKM. V lost 6 bases, J lost 3 bases, and 6 bases stayed unmatched. There are 14 residues in the CDR3. The CDR3: CASRAGGPFYEQYF. Here the CDR3 DNA reads TGTGCCAGCAGGGCGGGAGGGCCCTTCTACGAGCAGTACTTC.

V usage is TRBV15 and J usage is TRBJ2-1, with TRBD1 matching 9 bases. J lost 5 bases, V lost 3 bases, and 8 bases had no gene match. The CDR3 sequence is 16 residues long. Germline V lookup: CDR1 LNHNV, CDR2 YYDKDF (reference sequence). The CDR3 sequence: CATSRDKGQGNNEQFF. In DNA form, the CDR3 reads TGTGCCACCAGCAGGGACAAGGGACAGGGAAACAATGAGCAGTTCTTC.

This chain connects TRBV6-5 to TRBJ1-2; 7 nucleotides line up with TRBD1. V shed 4 bases, J shed 10 bases, and the junction held 9 bases outside the gene matches. The CDR3 sequence is 13 residues long. The germline V gene encodes CDR1 MNHEY and CDR2 SVGAGI. The DNA of the CDR3 is TGTGCCAGCAGTTTGAGACGGCAGGGGGACTACACCTTC. Its protein is CASSLRRQGDYTF.

About this clonotype: A much larger clone differs from this one at a single base, so this may be a read error. V gene TRBV5-1 combines with J gene TRBJ2-3; the D gene is possibly TRBD1 (6 bases). V lost 0 bases and J 3 bases, leaving 11 bases between the germline ends. The CDR3 length is 15 residues. Germline V CDR1 and CDR2: SGHRS, YFSETQ. CDR3 nucleotides: TGCGCCAGCAGCTTGGGACAGGTGGGGACAGATACGCAGTATTTT. Amino acids: CASSLGQVGTDTQYF.

This clonotype has more than one count but fewer than ten. The V and J genes are TRBV10-3 and TRBJ2-7, with D maybe TRBD2 (5 bases). The ends were cut back, 6 bases at V and 5 bases at J, with 20 bases in the middle. The CDR3 sequence is 15 residues long. Per germline, CDR1 ENHRY and CDR2 SYGVKD. The CDR3 DNA reads TGTGCCATCAGGACCCCCGGGGAAAGATACGACGAGCAGTACTTC. Its protein is CAIRTPGERYDEQYF.

The chain is built from TRBV7-2 and TRBJ1-3; TRBD1 matches at 7 bases. The length of the CDR3 is 14 residues. Germline CDR1 is SGHTA and CDR2 is FQGNSA. The V and J ends lost 1 base and 7 bases, in that order; junction bases with no gene match: 4. CDR3: CASSLVPGGNTIYF. The CDR3, as DNA: TGTGCCAGCAGCTTAGTACCAGGGGGGAACACCATATATTTT. The entire variable domain, with the rest obtained from reference TRBV7-2 and TRBJ1-3, is as follows: GAGVSQSPSNKVTEKGKDVELRCDPISGHTALYWYRQSLGQGLEFLIYFQGNSAPDKSGLPSDRFSAERTGGSVSTLTIQRTQQEDSAVYLCASSLVPGGNTIYFGEGSWLTVV.

V is TRBV29-1 and J is TRBJ1-5; TRBD1 agrees at 9 bases. CDR3 length: 13 residues. Germline CDR1 is SQVTM and CDR2 is ANQGSEA. J was trimmed by 6 bases and V by 4 bases; bases with no gene match: 4. CDR3 nucleotide sequence: TGCAGCGTTGGAGACAGGGGGGGTCAGCCCCAGCATTTT. Protein: CSVGDRGGQPQHF.

This chain uses TRBV4-1 with TRBJ2-1; 8 nucleotides agree with TRBD2. The J segment lost 4 bases and the V segment lost 1 base, leaving 6 bases of the junction unmatched. The CDR3 spans 16 residues. Per the germline V gene, CDR1 is MGHRA and CDR2 is YSYEKL. The CDR3 nucleotides are TGCGCCAGCAGCCAAGCAGGACTAGCATCATACAATGAGCAGTTCTTC. It specifies CASSQAGLASYNEQFF.

The V and J genes are TRBV4-1 and TRBJ1-5; 8 nucleotides line up with TRBD1. The CDR3 contains 20 residues. The V segment lost 0 bases and the J segment 4 bases; nucleotides outside the gene matches: 17. Germline V gives CDR1 MGHRA, CDR2 YSYEKL. CDR3 nucleotide sequence: TGCGCCAGCAGCCAAGATCAGGTGGACAGGGCCTCTTATTGGAATCAGCCCCAGCATTTT. Its protein is CASSQDQVDRASYWNQPQHF.

In this sample, this clonotype turned up a few times. The V call is TRBV4-1, the J call TRBJ2-1; possibly TRBD2 for D (6 bases). The V end was cut by 1 base, the J end by 3 bases, with 19 bases between. The CDR3 is 18 amino acids. The germline V gene has CDR1 MGHRA and CDR2 YSYEKL. CDR3 DNA sequence: TGCGCCAGCAGCCAAGGAGTGGGAGGACTCCCGAACTACAATGAGCAGTTCTTC. This sequence encodes CASSQGVGGLPNYNEQFF.

V usage is TRBV12-3 or TRBV12-4 and J usage is TRBJ1-5; no definite D call. V was cut by 7 bases and J by 7 bases, with 14 bases left in between. This CDR3 spans 13 amino acids. The CDR3 here is CASTWEGIQPQHF. In DNA, the CDR3 is TGTGCCAGCACTTGGGAGGGAATACAGCCCCAGCATTTT.

The rearrangement uses TRBV9 and TRBJ1-2, with TRBD1 as a possible D gene (5 bases). CDR1 and CDR2 from the germline V gene are SGDLS and YYNGEE. Trimming cost V 3 bases and J 1 base, with 10 bases left between them. This CDR3 has 14 amino acids. In DNA form, the CDR3 reads TGTGCCAGCAGCGGCACAGGAGTTAACTATGGCTACACCTTC. Its protein is CASSGTGVNYGYTF.

The chain combines TRBV4-1 with TRBJ1-5, with D possibly being TRBD1 (6 bases). There are 17 residues in the CDR3. Trimming removed 0 bases from V and 0 bases from J, with 12 bases in between. The germline V gene has CDR1 MGHRA and CDR2 YSYEKL. The CDR3 region has the DNA TGCGCCAGCAGCCAAGATACAGGGCCCTATAGCAATCAGCCCCAGCATTTT. Its translation is CASSQDTGPYSNQPQHF.

This clonotype was counted a few times. The V and J genes are TRBV5-6 and TRBJ2-2, with 13 bases matching TRBD2. The CDR3 runs 17 residues. Germline trimming cut 4 bases from V and 6 bases from J; bases unmatched to any gene: 9. Germline CDR1 is SGHDT and CDR2 is YYEEEE. This CDR3 reads CASSRLMTSGRSGELFF. The CDR3 DNA sequence: TGTGCCAGCAGCCGCCTCATGACTAGCGGGAGGTCCGGGGAGCTGTTTTTT.

This sequence joins TRBV7-9 and TRBJ2-2, with D unresolved. Trimming took off 4 bases at V and 5 bases at J, with 11 bases between the two ends. CDR1 and CDR2 (germline): SEHNR, FQNEAQ (reference sequence). This CDR3 is built from 14 residues. The CDR3 bases are TGTGCCAGCAGCTCCTCAATCCAAACCGGGGAGCTGTTTTTT. As protein: CASSSSIQTGELFF.

The rearrangement uses TRBV5-1 and TRBJ2-6; 7 nucleotides agree with TRBD2. V lost 1 base, J lost 2 bases, and 9 bases stayed unmatched. CDR3 length: 18 residues. CDR1 SGHRS and CDR2 YFSETQ come from the germline V gene. The CDR3, as DNA: TGCGCCAGCAGCTTGAGTCAGGGTCTAGCGGCTGGGGCCAACGTCCTGACTTTC. Translation: CASSLSQGLAAGANVLTF.

This clonotype was seen a handful of times. V gene TRBV12-3 or TRBV12-4 combines with J gene TRBJ2-5; 7 bases fit TRBD2. Unmatched junction bases numbered 11, after V lost 2 bases and J lost 5 bases. The CDR3 spans 16 residues. CDR3 in DNA: TGTGCCAGCAGTTTAAGGTCTAGAGCGGGACGGGAGACCCAGTACTTC. Encoded protein: CASSLRSRAGRETQYF.

In this sample, this clonotype turned up a few times. The V and J genes are TRBV20-1 and TRBJ2-1; the match to TRBD2 covers 12 bases. Germline V gives CDR1 DFQATT, CDR2 SNEGSKA (reference sequence). The CDR3 is 13 amino acids. J lost 9 bases, V lost 8 bases, and 8 bases had no gene match. CDR3 in amino acids: CSRRLAGVGEQFF. The CDR3 DNA sequence: TGCAGTCGGAGACTAGCGGGAGTAGGTGAGCAGTTCTTC.

This clonotype was seen many times. The rearrangement joins TRBV7-9 to TRBJ1-3; D is unclear. Deletions cut 5 bases from V and 4 bases from J, with 6 bases between. Germline V gene sequence: CDR1 SEHNR, CDR2 FQNEAQ (reference sequence). The CDR3 covers 12 residues. CDR3 coding DNA: TGTGCCAGCAGCCTGACAGGAAACACCATATATTTT. It encodes CASSLTGNTIYF.

This chain links TRBV10-3 with TRBJ2-5; 10 nucleotides line up with TRBD2. The CDR3 totals 14 residues. J lost 1 base, V lost 4 bases, and 0 bases had no gene match. Germline values: CDR1 ENHRY, CDR2 SYGVKD. CDR3 in DNA: TGTGCCATCAGTGGGACTAGCGGCCAAGAGACCCAGTACTTC. It codes for CAISGTSGQETQYF.

The chain carries TRBV4-1 and TRBJ1-1; 8 positions match TRBD1. The CDR3 length is 15 residues. V was pared by 3 bases and J by 3 bases, with 6 bases of the junction left unmatched. Germline assignment: CDR1 MGHRA and CDR2 YSYEKL. The CDR3 spells CASSHPGGAYTEAFF. CDR3 DNA sequence: TGCGCCAGCAGCCATCCAGGGGGCGCGTACACTGAAGCTTTCTTT.

The rearrangement joins TRBV5-1 to TRBJ2-7; the D is unclear. The CDR3 runs to 12 residues. Trimming removed 3 bases at V and 2 bases at J, with 6 bases between. Germline V CDR1 and CDR2: SGHRS, YFSETQ. The chain's CDR3 is CASSSPTYEQYF. The DNA of the CDR3 is TGCGCCAGCAGCTCCCCAACCTACGAGCAGTACTTC.

Of note for this clonotype: The CDR3 does not close with the conserved phenylalanine or tryptophan, likely indicating a read error. J is TRBJ2-6 and V is TRBV5-4; tentative D call: TRBD1 (5 bases). V shed 0 bases and J shed 4 bases, with 11 bases lying between them. The CDR3 covers 16 residues. Per germline, CDR1 SGHNT and CDR2 YYREEE (reference sequence). CDR3 amino acids: CASSLGQLHGANVLTL. In nucleotides, the CDR3 is TGTGCCAGCAGCTTGGGACAGCTGCACGGGGCCAACGTCCTGACTTTA.

The V call is TRBV5-6, the J call TRBJ1-2; D is ambiguous. CDR3 length: 14 residues. The germline gives CDR1 SGHDT, CDR2 YYEEEE. V dropped 6 bases and J dropped 1 base, with 13 bases sitting between them. CDR3 sequence: CASTISHSNYGYTF. CDR3 nucleotides: TGTGCCAGCACCATAAGCCACAGTAACTATGGCTACACCTTC.

This clonotype came up many times. This sequence joins TRBV7-2 and TRBJ2-1; D gene ambiguous. CDR1 SGHTA and CDR2 FQGNSA come from the germline V gene. CDR3 length: 13 residues. Trimming took off 3 bases at V and 5 bases at J, with 8 bases between the two ends. As DNA, the CDR3 is TGTGCCAGCAGCTTGGAACGGAACAATGAGCAGTTCTTC. Residues: CASSLERNNEQFF.

In this sample, this clonotype turned up a few times. CDR3 region: CSAPRTGQNIQYF. CDR3 DNA sequence: TGCAGTGCCCCCCGGACAGGGCAAAACATTCAGTACTTC. The chain is built from TRBV20-1 and TRBJ2-4, with 8 bases fitting TRBD1. V was pared by 6 bases and J by 5 bases, with 6 bases of the junction left unmatched. Looked up from germline, CDR1 is DFQATT and CDR2 is SNEGSKA (reference sequence). The CDR3 has 13 residues.